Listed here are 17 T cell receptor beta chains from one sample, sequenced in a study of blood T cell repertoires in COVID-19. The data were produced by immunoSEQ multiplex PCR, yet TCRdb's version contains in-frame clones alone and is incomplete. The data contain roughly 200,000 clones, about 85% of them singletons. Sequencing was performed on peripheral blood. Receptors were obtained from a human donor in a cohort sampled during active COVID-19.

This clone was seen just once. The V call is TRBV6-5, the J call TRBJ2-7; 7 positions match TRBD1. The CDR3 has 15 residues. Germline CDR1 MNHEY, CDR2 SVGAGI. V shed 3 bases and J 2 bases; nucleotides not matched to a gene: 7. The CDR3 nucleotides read TGTGCCAGCAGTTATAAGCCGGGACAGACCTACGAGCAGTACTTC. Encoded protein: CASSYKPGQTYEQYF.

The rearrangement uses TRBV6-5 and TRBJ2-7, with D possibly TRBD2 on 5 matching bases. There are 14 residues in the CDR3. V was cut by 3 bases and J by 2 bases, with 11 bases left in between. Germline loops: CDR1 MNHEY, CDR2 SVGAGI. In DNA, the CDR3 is TGTGCCAGCAGTTATTTACTAGTCCCCTACGAGCAGTACTTC. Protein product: CASSYLLVPYEQYF.

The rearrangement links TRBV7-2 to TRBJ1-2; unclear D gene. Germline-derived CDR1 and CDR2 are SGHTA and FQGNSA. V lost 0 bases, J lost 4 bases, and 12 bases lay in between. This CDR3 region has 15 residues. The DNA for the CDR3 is TGTGCCAGCAGCTTAGCGCCCGGAGCCCTCTATGGCTACACCTTC. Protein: CASSLAPGALYGYTF. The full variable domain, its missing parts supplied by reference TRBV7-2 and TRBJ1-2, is GAGVSQSPSNKVTEKGKDVELRCDPISGHTALYWYRQSLGQGLEFLIYFQGNSAPDKSGLPSDRFSAERTGGSVSTLTIQRTQQEDSAVYLCASSLAPGALYGYTFGSGTRLTVV.

The CDR3 sequence: CAWIQRGEDGYTF. CDR3 DNA: TGTGCCTGGATTCAACGGGGAGAGGATGGCTACACCTTC. The chain has TRBV30 and TRBJ1-2; D unclear. Germline CDR1 is GTSNPN and CDR2 is SVGIG (reference sequence). The CDR3 loop spans 13 amino acids. The V end was cut by 4 bases, the J end by 6 bases, with 15 bases between.

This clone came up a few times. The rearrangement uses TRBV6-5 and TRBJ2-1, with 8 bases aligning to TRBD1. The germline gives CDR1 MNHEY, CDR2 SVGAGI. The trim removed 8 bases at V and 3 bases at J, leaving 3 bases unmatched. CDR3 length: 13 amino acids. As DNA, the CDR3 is TGTGCCAGCTGGACAGGGCTCTACAATGAGCAGTTCTTC. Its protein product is CASWTGLYNEQFF.

CDR3: CASRPLPVVSGANVLTF. The CDR3 coding sequence is TGTGCCAGTAGACCACTTCCCGTGGTGTCTGGGGCCAACGTCCTGACTTTC. V usage is TRBV19 and J usage is TRBJ2-6; D unresolved. Germline V gene lookup returns CDR1 LNHDA and CDR2 SQIVND (reference sequence). Trimming took 6 bases from V and 1 from J, leaving 16 bases between them. This CDR3 has 17 amino acids.

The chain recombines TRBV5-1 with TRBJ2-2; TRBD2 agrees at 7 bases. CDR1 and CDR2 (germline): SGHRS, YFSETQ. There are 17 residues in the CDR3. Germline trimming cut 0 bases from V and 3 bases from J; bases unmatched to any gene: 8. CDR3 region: CASSLEASGSDTGELFF. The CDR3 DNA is TGCGCCAGCAGCTTGGAGGCTAGCGGATCAGACACCGGGGAGCTGTTTTTT.

The DNA of the CDR3 is TGTGCCAGCAGTGAGGGTTTCGGGACAGTCGTCAGCAATCAGCCCCAGCATTTT. Its protein product is CASSEGFGTVVSNQPQHF. The V and J genes are TRBV6-1 and TRBJ1-5, with 7 bases fitting TRBD1. The CDR3 sequence is 18 residues long. The V segment lost 3 bases and the J segment 1 base; nucleotides outside the gene matches: 12. Germline V lookup: CDR1 MNHNS, CDR2 SASEGT.

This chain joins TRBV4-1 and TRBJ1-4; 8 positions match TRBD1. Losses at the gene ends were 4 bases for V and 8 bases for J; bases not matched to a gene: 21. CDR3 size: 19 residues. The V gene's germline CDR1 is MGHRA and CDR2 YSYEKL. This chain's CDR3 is CASSRYLGQGAPVREKLFF. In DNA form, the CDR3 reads TGCGCCAGCAGCCGATATTTGGGGCAGGGGGCGCCGGTAAGGGAAAAACTGTTTTTT.

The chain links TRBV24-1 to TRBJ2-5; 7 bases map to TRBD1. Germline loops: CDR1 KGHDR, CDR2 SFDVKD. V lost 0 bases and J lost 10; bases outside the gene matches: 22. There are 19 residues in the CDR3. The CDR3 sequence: CATSDLRGAAGGNRGVQYF. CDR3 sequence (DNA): TGTGCCACCAGTGATTTGCGGGGTGCGGCAGGGGGTAATCGAGGCGTCCAGTACTTC.

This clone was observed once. The CDR3 bases are TGTGCCATCAGTGAGCCAGGGTATGGGACTAGCGGGAGGACTGGGGCCAACGTCCTGACTTTC. It codes for CAISEPGYGTSGRTGANVLTF. This rearrangement joins TRBV10-3 to TRBJ2-6; 15 bases match TRBD2. From germline, CDR1 is ENHRY and CDR2 SYGVKD. This CDR3 comprises 21 residues. Trimming at V came to 2 bases and at J to 2 bases, leaving 10 bases not matched to a gene.

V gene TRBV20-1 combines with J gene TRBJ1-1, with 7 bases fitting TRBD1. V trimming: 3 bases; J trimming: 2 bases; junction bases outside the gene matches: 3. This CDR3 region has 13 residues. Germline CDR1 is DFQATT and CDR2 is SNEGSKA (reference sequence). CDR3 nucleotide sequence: TGCAGTGCTAGTGGGGACAGAAACACTGAAGCTTTCTTT. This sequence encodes CSASGDRNTEAFF.

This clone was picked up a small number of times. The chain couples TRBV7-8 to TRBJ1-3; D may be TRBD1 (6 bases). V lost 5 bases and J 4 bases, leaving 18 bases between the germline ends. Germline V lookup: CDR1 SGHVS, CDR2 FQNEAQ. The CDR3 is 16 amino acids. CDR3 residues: CASSPRQANLGNTIYF. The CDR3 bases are TGTGCCAGCAGCCCCCGACAGGCCAACCTCGGAAACACCATATATTTT. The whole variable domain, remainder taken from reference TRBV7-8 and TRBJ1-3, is GAGVSQSPRYKVAKRGQDVALRCDPISGHVSLFWYQQALGQGPEFLTYFQNEAQLDKSGLPSDRFFAERPEGSVSTLKIQRTQQEDSAVYLCASSPRQANLGNTIYFGEGSWLTVV.

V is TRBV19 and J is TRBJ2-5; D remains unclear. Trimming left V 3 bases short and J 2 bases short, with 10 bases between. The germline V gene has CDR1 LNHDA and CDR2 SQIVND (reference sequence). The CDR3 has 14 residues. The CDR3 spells CASSIRTVQETQYF. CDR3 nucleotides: TGTGCCAGTAGTATTCGCACGGTTCAAGAGACCCAGTACTTC.

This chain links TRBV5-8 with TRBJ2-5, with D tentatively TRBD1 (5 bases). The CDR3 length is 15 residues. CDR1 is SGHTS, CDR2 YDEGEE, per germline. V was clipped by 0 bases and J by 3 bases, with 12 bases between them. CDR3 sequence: CASSLEGLRKETQYF. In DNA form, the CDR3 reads TGTGCCAGCAGCTTGGAGGGGTTGCGGAAAGAGACCCAGTACTTC.

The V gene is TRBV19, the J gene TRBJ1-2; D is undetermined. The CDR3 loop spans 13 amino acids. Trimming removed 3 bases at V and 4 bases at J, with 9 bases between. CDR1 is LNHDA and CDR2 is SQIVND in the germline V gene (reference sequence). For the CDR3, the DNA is TGTGCCAGTAGTATCAGCGCGATCTATGGCTACACCTTC. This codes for CASSISAIYGYTF.

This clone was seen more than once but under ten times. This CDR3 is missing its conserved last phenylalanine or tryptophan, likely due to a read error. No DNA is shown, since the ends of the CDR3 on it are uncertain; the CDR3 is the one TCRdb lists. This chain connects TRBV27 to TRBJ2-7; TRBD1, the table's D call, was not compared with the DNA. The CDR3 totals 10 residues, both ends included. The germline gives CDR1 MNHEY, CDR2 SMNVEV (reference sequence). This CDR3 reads CASSRGNRDA.